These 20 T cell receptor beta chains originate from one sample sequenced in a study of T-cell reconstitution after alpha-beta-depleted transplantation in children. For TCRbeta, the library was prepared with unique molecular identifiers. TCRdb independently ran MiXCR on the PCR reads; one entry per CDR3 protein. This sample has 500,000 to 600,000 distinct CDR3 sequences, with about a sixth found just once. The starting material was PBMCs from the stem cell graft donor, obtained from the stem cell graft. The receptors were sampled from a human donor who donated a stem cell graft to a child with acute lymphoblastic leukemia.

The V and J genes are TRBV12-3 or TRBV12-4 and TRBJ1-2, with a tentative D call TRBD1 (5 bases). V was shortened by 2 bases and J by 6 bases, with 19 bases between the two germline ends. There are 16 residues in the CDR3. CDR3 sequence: CASSLNLLGLPNGYTF. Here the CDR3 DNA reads TGTGCCAGCAGTTTAAATCTCCTGGGGCTGCCCAATGGCTACACCTTC.

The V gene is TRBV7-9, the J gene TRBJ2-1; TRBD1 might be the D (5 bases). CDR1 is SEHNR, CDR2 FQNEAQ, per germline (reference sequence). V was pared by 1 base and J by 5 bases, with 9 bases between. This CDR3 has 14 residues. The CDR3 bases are TGTGCCAGCAGCTTAGTGAAGGGGAACAATGAGCAGTTCTTC. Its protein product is CASSLVKGNNEQFF.

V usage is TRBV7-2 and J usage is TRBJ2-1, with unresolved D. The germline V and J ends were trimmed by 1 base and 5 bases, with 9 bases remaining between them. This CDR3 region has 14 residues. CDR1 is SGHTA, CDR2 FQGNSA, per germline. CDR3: CASSLVVTDNEQFF. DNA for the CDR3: TGTGCCAGCAGCTTAGTTGTCACCGACAATGAGCAGTTCTTC.

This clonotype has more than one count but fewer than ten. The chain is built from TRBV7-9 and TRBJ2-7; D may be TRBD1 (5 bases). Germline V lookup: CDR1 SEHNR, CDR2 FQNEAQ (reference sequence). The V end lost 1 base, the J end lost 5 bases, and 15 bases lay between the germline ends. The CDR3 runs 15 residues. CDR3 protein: CASSLEYSMGHEQYF. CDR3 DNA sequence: TGTGCCAGCAGCTTAGAATACTCAATGGGGCACGAGCAGTACTTC. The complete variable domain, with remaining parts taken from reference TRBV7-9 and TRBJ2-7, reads DTGVSQNPRHKITKRGQNVTFRCDPISEHNRLYWYRQTLGQGPEFLTYFQNEAQLEKSRLLSDRFSAERPKGSFSTLEIQRTEQGDSAMYLCASSLEYSMGHEQYFGPGTRLTVT.

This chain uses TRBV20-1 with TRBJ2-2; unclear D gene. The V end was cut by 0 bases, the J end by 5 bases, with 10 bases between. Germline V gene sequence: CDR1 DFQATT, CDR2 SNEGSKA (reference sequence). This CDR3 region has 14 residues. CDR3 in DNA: TGCAGTGCTAGAGATCTGGCGGTGACCGGGGAGCTGTTTTTT. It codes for CSARDLAVTGELFF.

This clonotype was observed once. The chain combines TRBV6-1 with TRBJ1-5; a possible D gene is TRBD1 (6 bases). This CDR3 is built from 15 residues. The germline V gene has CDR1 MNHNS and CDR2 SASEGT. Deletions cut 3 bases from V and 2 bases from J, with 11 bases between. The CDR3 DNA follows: TGTGCCAGCAGTGATCGGGGGGCGGGCAATCAGCCCCAGCATTTT. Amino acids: CASSDRGAGNQPQHF.

The CDR3 loop is CASSYPSGRVETQYF. The CDR3 DNA is TGTGCCAGCAGCTACCCGAGCGGGAGGGTGGAGACCCAGTACTTC. The chain is built from TRBV11-2 and TRBJ2-5; 10 bases fit TRBD2. This CDR3 region has 15 residues. CDR1 and CDR2 (germline): SGHAT, FQNNGV. Trimming cost V 4 bases and J 5 bases; bases outside gene matches: 7.

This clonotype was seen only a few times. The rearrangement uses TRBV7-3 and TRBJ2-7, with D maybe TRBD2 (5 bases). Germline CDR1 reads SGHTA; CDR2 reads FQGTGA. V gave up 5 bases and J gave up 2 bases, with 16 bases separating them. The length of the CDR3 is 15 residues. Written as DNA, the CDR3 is TGTGCCAGCAGCCGCTTCCCCGGGGTGGCCTACGAGCAGTACTTC. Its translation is CASSRFPGVAYEQYF.

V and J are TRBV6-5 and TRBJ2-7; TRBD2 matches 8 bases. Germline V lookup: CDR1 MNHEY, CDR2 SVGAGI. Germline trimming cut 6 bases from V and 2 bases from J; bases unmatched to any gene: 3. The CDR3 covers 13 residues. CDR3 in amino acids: CASSGRGPYEQYF. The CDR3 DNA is TGTGCCAGCAGCGGGAGGGGACCCTACGAGCAGTACTTC.

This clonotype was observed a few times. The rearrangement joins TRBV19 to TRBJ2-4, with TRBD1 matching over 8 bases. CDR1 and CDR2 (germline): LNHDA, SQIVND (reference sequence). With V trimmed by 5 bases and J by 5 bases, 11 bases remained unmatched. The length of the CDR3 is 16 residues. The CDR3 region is CASSEGGDRGENIQYF. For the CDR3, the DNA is TGTGCCAGTAGTGAGGGAGGCGACAGGGGTGAAAACATTCAGTACTTC.

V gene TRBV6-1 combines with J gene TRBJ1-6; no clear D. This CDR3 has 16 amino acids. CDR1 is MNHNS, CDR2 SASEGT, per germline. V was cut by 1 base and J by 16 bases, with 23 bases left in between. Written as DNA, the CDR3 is TGTGCCAGCAGTGAAGTGGGTATAGGATTATTGGGGAGTCTCCACTTT. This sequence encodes CASSEVGIGLLGSLHF.

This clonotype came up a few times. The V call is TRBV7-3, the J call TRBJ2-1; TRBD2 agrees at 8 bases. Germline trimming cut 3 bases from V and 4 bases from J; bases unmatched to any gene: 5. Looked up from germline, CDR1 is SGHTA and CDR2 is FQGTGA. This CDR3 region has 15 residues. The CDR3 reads CASSLWRGAYNEQFF. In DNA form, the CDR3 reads TGTGCCAGCAGCTTGTGGCGGGGGGCTTACAATGAGCAGTTCTTC.

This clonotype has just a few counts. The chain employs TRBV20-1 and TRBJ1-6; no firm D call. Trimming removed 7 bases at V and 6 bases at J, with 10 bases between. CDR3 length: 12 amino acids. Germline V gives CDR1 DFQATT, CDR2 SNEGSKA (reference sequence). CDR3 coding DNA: TGCAGTGTACGGAAGACTAATTCACCCCTCCACTTT. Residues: CSVRKTNSPLHF.

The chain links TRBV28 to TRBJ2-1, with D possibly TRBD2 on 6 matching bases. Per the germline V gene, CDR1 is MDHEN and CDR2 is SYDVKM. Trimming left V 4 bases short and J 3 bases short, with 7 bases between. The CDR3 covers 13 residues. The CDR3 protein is CASSWRGYNEQFF. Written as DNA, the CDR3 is TGTGCCAGCAGTTGGAGGGGCTACAATGAGCAGTTCTTC.

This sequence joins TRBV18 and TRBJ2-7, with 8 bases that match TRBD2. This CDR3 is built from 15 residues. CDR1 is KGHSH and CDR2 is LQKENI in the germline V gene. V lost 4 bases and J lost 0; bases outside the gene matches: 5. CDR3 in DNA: TGTGCCAGCTCACGGCAGCGGGAGTCCTCCTACGAGCAGTACTTC. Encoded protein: CASSRQRESSYEQYF.

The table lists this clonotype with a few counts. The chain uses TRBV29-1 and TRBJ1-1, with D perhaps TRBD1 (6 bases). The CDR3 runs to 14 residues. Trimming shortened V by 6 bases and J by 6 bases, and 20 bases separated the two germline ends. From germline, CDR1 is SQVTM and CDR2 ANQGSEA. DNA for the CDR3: TGCAGCGTCCGTTTTCCAGGGGAACGGGCTGAAGCTTTCTTT. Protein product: CSVRFPGERAEAFF.

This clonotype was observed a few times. CDR3 region: CSVEGLGYEQYF. The CDR3 bases are TGCAGCGTTGAAGGGCTGGGCTACGAGCAGTACTTC. The chain uses TRBV29-1 and TRBJ2-7; no firm D call. The length of the CDR3 is 12 residues. V was shortened by 1 base and J by 3 bases, with 7 bases between the two germline ends. Per the germline V gene, CDR1 is SQVTM and CDR2 is ANQGSEA.

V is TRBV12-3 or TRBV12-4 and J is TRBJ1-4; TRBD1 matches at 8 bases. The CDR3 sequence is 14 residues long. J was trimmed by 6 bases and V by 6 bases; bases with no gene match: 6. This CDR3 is CASRDRVFDEKLFF. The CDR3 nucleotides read TGTGCCAGCAGGGACAGGGTATTCGATGAAAAACTGTTTTTT.

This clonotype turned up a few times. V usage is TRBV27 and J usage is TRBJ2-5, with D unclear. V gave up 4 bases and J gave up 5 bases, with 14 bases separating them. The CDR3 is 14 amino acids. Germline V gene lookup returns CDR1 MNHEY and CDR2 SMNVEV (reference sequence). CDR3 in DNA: TGTGCCAGCAGTTCCATCGACGATAGGGAGACCCAGTACTTC. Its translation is CASSSIDDRETQYF.

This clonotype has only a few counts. The CDR3 protein is CASSELASGYTDTQYF. In DNA form, the CDR3 reads TGCGCCAGCAGTGAGCTCGCTAGCGGGTACACAGATACGCAGTATTTT. The chain links TRBV10-1 to TRBJ2-3; 8 bases are a match to TRBD2. CDR3 size: 16 residues. Germline V CDR1 and CDR2: WNHNN, SYGVQD (reference sequence). V was pared by 2 bases and J by 2 bases, with 6 bases of the junction left unmatched.